This T cell receptor (beta chain) was captured in a study of blood T cell repertoires in COVID-19. Methods used by the authors: Amplifying reference gene primers gave estimates of nucleated cell counts. The data were produced by immunoSEQ multiplex PCR, yet TCRdb's version contains in-frame clones alone and is incomplete. V and J calls and clone size follow that table, whereas D and trimming were derived from the DNA. The sample has about 280,000 clones, 85% to 90% seen once. In its sample, this clone was seen once. V shed 6 bases, J shed 3 bases, and the junction held 1 base outside the gene matches. The CDR3 extends over 12 amino acids.

This clonotype was sampled from a human donor in a cohort sampled during active COVID-19. Sequencing input: peripheral blood. This chain links TRBV12-3 or TRBV12-4 with TRBJ2-7; TRBD2 matches at 8 bases. In DNA form, the CDR3 reads TGTGCCAGCAGCGGGAGGGTCTACGAGCAGTACTTC. Residues: CASSGRVYEQYF.